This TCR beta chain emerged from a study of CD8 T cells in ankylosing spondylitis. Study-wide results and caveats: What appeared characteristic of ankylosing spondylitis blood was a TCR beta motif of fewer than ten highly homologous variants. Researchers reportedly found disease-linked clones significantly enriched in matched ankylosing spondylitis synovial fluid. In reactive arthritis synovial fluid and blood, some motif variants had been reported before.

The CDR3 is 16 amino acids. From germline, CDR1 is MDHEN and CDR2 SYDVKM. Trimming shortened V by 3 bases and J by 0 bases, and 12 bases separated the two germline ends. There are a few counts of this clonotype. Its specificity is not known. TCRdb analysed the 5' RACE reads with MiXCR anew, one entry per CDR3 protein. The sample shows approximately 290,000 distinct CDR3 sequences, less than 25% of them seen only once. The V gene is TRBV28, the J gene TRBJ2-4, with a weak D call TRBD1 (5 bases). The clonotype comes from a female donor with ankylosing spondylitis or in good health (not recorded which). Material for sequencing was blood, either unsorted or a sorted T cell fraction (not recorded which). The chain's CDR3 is CASSFQGLLAKNIQYF. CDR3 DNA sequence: TGTGCCAGCAGTTTTCAGGGCCTCTTAGCCAAAAACATTCAGTACTTC.